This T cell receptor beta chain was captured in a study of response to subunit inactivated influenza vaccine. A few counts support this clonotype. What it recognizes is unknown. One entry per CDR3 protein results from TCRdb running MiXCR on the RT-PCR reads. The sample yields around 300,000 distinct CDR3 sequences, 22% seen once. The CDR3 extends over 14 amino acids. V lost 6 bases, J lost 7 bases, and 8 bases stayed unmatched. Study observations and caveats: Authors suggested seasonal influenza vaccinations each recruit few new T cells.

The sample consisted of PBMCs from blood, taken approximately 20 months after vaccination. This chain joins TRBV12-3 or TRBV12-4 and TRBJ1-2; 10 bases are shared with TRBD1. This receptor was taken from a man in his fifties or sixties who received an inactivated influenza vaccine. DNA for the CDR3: TGTGCCAGCAGACCACTCGGACAGGGGGTTGGCTACACCTTC. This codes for CASRPLGQGVGYTF.